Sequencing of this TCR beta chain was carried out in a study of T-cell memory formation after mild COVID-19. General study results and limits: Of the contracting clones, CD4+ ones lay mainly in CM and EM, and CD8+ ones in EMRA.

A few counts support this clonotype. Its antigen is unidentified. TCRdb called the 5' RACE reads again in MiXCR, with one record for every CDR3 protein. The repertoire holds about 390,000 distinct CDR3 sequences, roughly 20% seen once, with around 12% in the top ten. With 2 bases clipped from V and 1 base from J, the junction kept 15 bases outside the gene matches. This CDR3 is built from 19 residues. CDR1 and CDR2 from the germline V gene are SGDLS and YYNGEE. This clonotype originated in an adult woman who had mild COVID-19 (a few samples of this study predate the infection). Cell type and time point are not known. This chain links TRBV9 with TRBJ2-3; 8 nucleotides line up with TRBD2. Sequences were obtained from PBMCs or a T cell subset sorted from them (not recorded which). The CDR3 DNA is TGTGCCAGCAGCGTCCGGGCAGCGGGAGACCAAGGGGGCACAGATACGCAGTATTTT. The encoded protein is CASSVRAAGDQGGTDTQYF.